This T cell receptor beta chain was captured in a study of OX40 agonist ivuxolimab in advanced cancers. As for the study in general: Under the entry rules, prior anti-PD-1, anti-PD-L1 or anti-CTLA-4 therapy was allowed, and 40% had some.

General observations from the study: Nonresponders, in some cases, also had low normalized T-cell clonal expansion. Both CD4+ and CD8+ T cell populations in blood had undergone clonal expansion by week 6 at 0.1 to 3.0 mg/kg.

The repertoire was sequenced with immunoSEQ multiplex PCR; TCRdb's copy has only in-frame clones and lacks some. Of under 25,000 clones detected, nearly 85% appear once; the ten largest clones hold over 25%. About this clone itself: What it recognizes is unknown.

Anyone with autoimmune disease history or systemic immunosuppression was excluded. The trim removed 4 bases at V and 4 bases at J, leaving 4 bases unmatched. Germline V gene lookup returns CDR1 SGHVS and CDR2 FQNEAQ. The CDR3 covers 14 residues. The TCR was taken from an adult with an advanced solid tumor such as melanoma, head and neck, liver or kidney cancer. The sequencing here drew on CD4+ or CD8+ T cells sorted from blood, taken in a trial of the OX40 agonist ivuxolimab. The V and J genes are TRBV7-8 and TRBJ1-5; TRBD1 aligns across 7 bases. CDR3 protein: CASSWTGVNQPQHF. CDR3 nucleotide sequence: TGTGCCAGCAGCTGGACAGGTGTTAATCAGCCCCAGCATTTT.